The text below deals with one T cell receptor beta chain. Original data processing: Estimation of nucleated cell counts was performed using reference gene primer amplification. Profiling relied on immunoSEQ multiplex PCR, and the TCRdb table lists in-frame clones only, not all of them. V and J calls plus clone size are reproduced from that table; the DNA served to infer D and trimming. The sample holds hundreds of thousands of clones; about 91% are singletons and the top ten take around 12%. The data are from a study of blood T cell repertoires in COVID-19. Overall study context: Spain, Italy and the United States supplied samples that represented acute and convalescent COVID-19. PBMCs, B-cell-depleted T cells, or T cells provided the cDNA or gDNA that made up the material.

The CDR3 has 16 amino acids. The V end lost 0 bases, the J end lost 1 base, and 11 bases lay between the germline ends. Germline V gene data show CDR1 as LGHNA and CDR2 as YNFKEQ. In Seattle, patients joined the study during active infection and were tracked longitudinally. This TCR came from a woman between 45 and 65 years old with COVID-19, enrolled during active disease. The V call is TRBV4-2, the J call TRBJ2-3; D may be TRBD1 (6 bases). Specimen: peripheral blood. The CDR3 DNA follows: TGTGCCAGCAGCCAAGATTTAGGACAGCGCACAGATACGCAGTATTTT. Its protein is CASSQDLGQRTDTQYF.